What follows are 18 T cell receptor beta chains derived from one specimen sequenced in a study of technical replicates of blood from a few donors. Libraries were prepared by immunoSEQ multiplex PCR; TCRdb keeps only in-frame clonotypes and omits some of them. The table includes about 70,000 clones, roughly 96% detected once. Sequenced sample: T cells isolated from PBMCs. These TCRs come from a human donor in good health.

The V gene is TRBV13, the J gene TRBJ2-7; D might be TRBD1 (5 bases). Germline V lookup: CDR1 PRHDT, CDR2 FYEKMQ (reference sequence). Trimming stripped 0 bases from V and 3 bases from J, with 12 bases between. The CDR3 spans 15 residues. CDR3 sequence: CASSLGVSRVYEQYF. The CDR3 nucleotides are TGTGCCAGCAGCTTAGGAGTGTCCAGGGTCTACGAGCAGTACTTC.

The rearrangement joins TRBV5-5 to TRBJ2-6; D is undetermined. The CDR3 extends over 15 amino acids. The ends were cut back, 0 bases at V and 2 bases at J, with 6 bases in the middle. The germline CDR1 and CDR2 sequences are SGHKS and YYEKEE (reference sequence). This CDR3 is CASSLAVAGANVLTF. The CDR3 DNA is TGTGCCAGCAGCTTGGCGGTGGCTGGGGCCAACGTCCTGACTTTC.

V usage is TRBV5-4 and J usage is TRBJ2-5; 9 bases match TRBD1. This CDR3 is built from 15 residues. J gave up 5 bases and V 1 base, and 6 bases lay outside the gene matches. Per germline, CDR1 SGHNT and CDR2 YYREEE (reference sequence). For the CDR3, the DNA is TGTGCCAGCAGCTTGACACAGGGGGCAGTGGAGACCCAGTACTTC. Amino acids: CASSLTQGAVETQYF.

This chain uses TRBV19 with TRBJ1-2; 9 bases are shared with TRBD1. The CDR3 runs to 13 residues. V lost 5 bases to trimming and J lost 9 bases; unmatched junction nucleotides: 7. Per germline, CDR1 LNHDA and CDR2 SQIVND (reference sequence). The CDR3 loop reads CASSSGTGLSYTF. The CDR3 region has the DNA TGTGCCAGTAGTTCTGGGACAGGGCTGAGCTACACCTTC.

J is TRBJ2-3 and V is TRBV11-2, with 10 bases lining up with TRBD2. Losses at the gene ends were 3 bases for V and 0 bases for J; bases not matched to a gene: 9. The CDR3 runs 18 residues. The germline CDR1 and CDR2 sequences are SGHAT and FQNNGV. DNA of the CDR3: TGTGCCAGCAGCTTCACCGGGACTAGCGTCAGTAGCACAGATACGCAGTATTTT. It translates to CASSFTGTSVSSTDTQYF.

V and J are TRBV7-9 and TRBJ2-7, with 9 bases matching TRBD2. This CDR3 spans 14 amino acids. J gave up 3 bases and V 5 bases, and 5 bases lay outside the gene matches. Germline values: CDR1 SEHNR, CDR2 FQNEAQ (reference sequence). CDR3 DNA sequence: TGTGCCAGCAGCCCACAAGCGGGAGGCTACGAGCAGTACTTC. Translation: CASSPQAGGYEQYF.

V gene TRBV11-2 combines with J gene TRBJ1-5; weak D call: TRBD1 (5 bases). Per germline, CDR1 SGHAT and CDR2 FQNNGV. This CDR3 contains 15 residues. The V gene lost 5 bases and the J gene lost 5 bases, with 16 bases spanning the gap. DNA for the CDR3: TGTGCCAGCAGCCCTTCAGGGAGGGAGGATCAGCCCCAGCATTTT. This encodes CASSPSGREDQPQHF. Full variable domain (outside the CDR3, taken from reference TRBV11-2 and TRBJ1-5): EAGVAQSPRYKIIEKRQSVAFWCNPISGHATLYWYQQILGQGPKLLIQFQNNGVVDDSQLPKDRFSAERLKGVDSTLKIQPAKLEDSAVYLCASSPSGREDQPQHFGDGTRLSIL.

The chain employs TRBV2 and TRBJ2-5; TRBD2 aligns across 8 bases. With V trimmed by 4 bases and J by 3 bases, 13 bases remained unmatched. Germline CDR1 SNHLY, CDR2 FYNNEI. The CDR3 is 17 residues long. This chain's CDR3 is CASSAPAGALEKETQYF. The CDR3 DNA follows: TGTGCCAGCAGTGCCCCAGCGGGAGCTCTGGAAAAAGAGACCCAGTACTTC.

This sequence joins TRBV6-6 and TRBJ1-4, with a possible D match to TRBD1 (5 bases). V lost 0 bases, J lost 8 bases, and 13 bases lay in between. The CDR3 runs to 15 residues. From germline, CDR1 is MNHNY and CDR2 SVGAGI (reference sequence). CDR3 DNA sequence: TGTGCCAGCAGTTACTCGAGCGACAGATCGGAAAAACTGTTTTTT. This codes for CASSYSSDRSEKLFF.

The J gene is TRBJ2-1, the V gene TRBV12-5; TRBD2 agrees at 7 bases. With 0 bases clipped from V and 9 bases from J, the junction kept 11 bases outside the gene matches. Germline loops: CDR1 LGHNT, CDR2 FRNRAP. The CDR3 is 16 residues long. The CDR3 sequence is CASGLVLVGGPGEQFF. The CDR3 region has the DNA TGTGCTAGTGGTTTGGTACTTGTGGGAGGGCCAGGTGAGCAGTTCTTC.

The J gene is TRBJ1-4, the V gene TRBV11-3; 7 bases agree with TRBD1. The germline CDR1 and CDR2 sequences are SGHNT and YENEEA. V was clipped by 6 bases and J by 0 bases; unmatched bases: 4. The CDR3 length is 15 residues. CDR3 amino acids: CASRPGTATNEKLFF. CDR3 in DNA: TGTGCCAGCAGACCCGGGACAGCAACTAATGAAAAACTGTTTTTT.

The genes are TRBV19 and TRBJ2-3, with TRBD2 identical over 15 bases. The junction had 4 bases not matched to a gene; V was cut back by 4 bases and J by 5 bases. The germline V gene encodes CDR1 LNHDA and CDR2 SQIVND (reference sequence). This CDR3 spans 16 amino acids. The CDR3 protein is CASSTGLAGGIDTQYF. CDR3 coding DNA: TGTGCCAGTAGTACGGGACTAGCGGGAGGTATAGATACGCAGTATTTT. The whole variable domain, remainder taken from reference TRBV19 and TRBJ2-3, is DGGITQSPKYLFRKEGQNVTLSCEQNLNHDAMYWYRQDPGQGLRLIYYSQIVNDFQKGDIAEGYSVSREKKESFPLTVTSAQKNPTAFYLCASSTGLAGGIDTQYFGPGTRLTVL.

This clone was found once. The chain carries TRBV5-4 and TRBJ2-1; TRBD2 matches at 10 bases. The CDR3 loop spans 17 amino acids. Germline V gene lookup returns CDR1 SGHNT and CDR2 YYREEE (reference sequence). After removal of 2 bases from V and 0 bases from J, the junction contained 5 bases not matched to a gene. The DNA for the CDR3 is TGTGCCAGCAGCTTAATCGGACTAGCGGCCTCCTACAATGAGCAGTTCTTC. Residues: CASSLIGLAASYNEQFF.

The gene calls are TRBV5-5 and TRBJ1-2; D gene uncertain. In germline, CDR1 is SGHKS, CDR2 YYEKEE (reference sequence). The V end was cut by 7 bases, the J end by 9 bases, with 13 bases between. CDR3 length: 11 residues. DNA of the CDR3: TGTGCCAGCTCCCGGGGTCTGAGCTACACCTTC. Residues: CASSRGLSYTF.

J is TRBJ1-5 and V is TRBV19; 7 bases map to TRBD1. After removal of 7 bases from V and 5 bases from J, the junction contained 8 bases not matched to a gene. The germline V gene has CDR1 LNHDA and CDR2 SQIVND (reference sequence). CDR3 length: 14 amino acids. The DNA for the CDR3 is TGTGCCAGTATGGTCCAGGGGGGATATCAGCCCCAGCATTTT. Its translation is CASMVQGGYQPQHF.

This chain links TRBV2 with TRBJ2-3, with D tentatively TRBD1 (5 bases). CDR3 length: 13 amino acids. The ends were cut back, 4 bases at V and 2 bases at J, with 7 bases in the middle. CDR1 and CDR2 (germline): SNHLY, FYNNEI. CDR3 sequence reads: CASSGTLTDTQYF. The CDR3, as DNA: TGTGCCAGCAGTGGGACACTCACAGATACGCAGTATTTT.

CDR3 loop: CASSEEVGGGYGYTF. CDR3 DNA: TGTGCCAGCAGTGAAGAAGTTGGGGGCGGCTATGGCTACACCTTC. J is TRBJ1-2 and V is TRBV6-1; tentatively, D is TRBD1 (6 bases). Trimming left V 1 base short and J 4 bases short, with 13 bases between. Germline CDR1 and CDR2: MNHNS and SASEGT. The CDR3 is 15 residues long.

The chain carries TRBV5-1 and TRBJ2-1; 8 nucleotides align to TRBD2. Germline loops: CDR1 SGHRS, CDR2 YFSETQ. V shed 1 base and J 1 base; nucleotides not matched to a gene: 10. CDR3 size: 18 residues. CDR3 bases: TGCGCCAGCAGCTTGCTTTTTCAGGCGGGGGGTTCCTACAATGAGCAGTTCTTC. Translating it yields CASSLLFQAGGSYNEQFF.